These 4 T cell receptor beta chains originate from one sample sequenced in a study of cytomegalovirus exposure and HLA in healthy donors. The PCR used 60 Vbeta and 13 Jbeta primers. TCRdb keeps only in-frame clones here, not all; method: immunoSEQ multiplex PCR. This table holds around 150,000 clones, around three quarters found once. The sample consisted of PBMCs. The receptors here all came from a man aged 35 to 55 in good health and CMV-seronegative.

The rearrangement links TRBV10-1 to TRBJ1-1; D call uncertain. V dropped 6 bases and J dropped 1 base, with 9 bases sitting between them. The germline CDR1 and CDR2 sequences are WNHNN and SYGVQD (reference sequence). The CDR3 covers 13 residues. CDR3 residues: CASRPKSNTEAFF. CDR3 sequence (DNA): TGCGCCAGCAGACCTAAGTCGAACACTGAAGCTTTCTTT.

By share, this clone ranks as medium-sized (0.01 to 0.1%). The chain carries TRBV7-9 and TRBJ2-7, with D hard to call. This CDR3 comprises 12 residues. V was clipped by 5 bases and J by 4 bases, with 9 bases between them. The germline CDR1 and CDR2 sequences are SEHNR and FQNEAQ (reference sequence). CDR3 sequence (DNA): TGTGCCAGCAGCCCGATCGGGTACGAGCAGTACTTC. It encodes CASSPIGYEQYF.

The table lists this clone with a count of one. The rearrangement uses TRBV6-5 and TRBJ1-6; 9 bases fit TRBD1. This CDR3 comprises 15 residues. CDR1 and CDR2 from the germline V gene are MNHEY and SVGAGI. V dropped 4 bases and J dropped 14; count of bases not matched to a gene: 12. The CDR3 bases are TGTGCCAGCAGTTGGTCGGGACAGGGCCATCGGACCCTCCACTTT. It yields the protein CASSWSGQGHRTLHF.

This clone was counted between two and nine times. This chain joins TRBV6-1 and TRBJ2-7, with D possibly being TRBD1 (6 bases). The V gene's germline CDR1 is MNHNS and CDR2 SASEGT. This CDR3 has 15 residues. The V end lost 3 bases, the J end lost 2 bases, and 14 bases lay between the germline ends. The CDR3 coding sequence is TGTGCCAGCAGTGATTTCAGGGGAGCCCCCTACGAGCAGTACTTC. It encodes CASSDFRGAPYEQYF.